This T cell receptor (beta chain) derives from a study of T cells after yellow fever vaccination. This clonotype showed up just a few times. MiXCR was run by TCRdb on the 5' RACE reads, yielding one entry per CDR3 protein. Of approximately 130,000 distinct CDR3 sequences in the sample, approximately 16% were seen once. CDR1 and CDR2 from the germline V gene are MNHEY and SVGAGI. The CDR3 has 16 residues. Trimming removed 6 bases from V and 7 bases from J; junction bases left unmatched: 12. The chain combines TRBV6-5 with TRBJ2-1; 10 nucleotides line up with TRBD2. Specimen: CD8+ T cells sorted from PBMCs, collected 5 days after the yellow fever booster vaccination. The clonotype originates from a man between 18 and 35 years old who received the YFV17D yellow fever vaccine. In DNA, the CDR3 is TGTGCCAGCAGCGGTGAGGGACTAGCGAGTGTAAATGAGCAGTTCTTC. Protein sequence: CASSGEGLASVNEQFF.